This T cell receptor beta chain emerged from a study of shared clonotypes between healthy human individuals. Trimming removed 5 bases from V and 8 bases from J, with 10 bases in between. This CDR3 is built from 12 residues. Germline V CDR1 and CDR2: MNHEY, SVGAGI. Regarding the study as a whole: The study found lower generation probabilities in non-shared clonotypes than in those shared by all four donors.

Sequencing used immunoSEQ multiplex PCR; TCRdb keeps in-frame clones, though not all of them. The table has about a million clones, about 72% seen once. Notes on this clone: As yet, its antigen is unknown.

This sequence joins TRBV6-5 and TRBJ2-1; D unclear. The receptor's source is a man younger than 35 in good health. Some clones in this sample may be carry-over from other donors' samples. The sequenced sample was memory CD4+ T cells from PBMCs. As for subset: CD45RA-negative fraction. CDR3 region: CASSQGMYEQFF. For the CDR3, the DNA is TGTGCCAGCAGTCAAGGAATGTATGAGCAGTTCTTC.